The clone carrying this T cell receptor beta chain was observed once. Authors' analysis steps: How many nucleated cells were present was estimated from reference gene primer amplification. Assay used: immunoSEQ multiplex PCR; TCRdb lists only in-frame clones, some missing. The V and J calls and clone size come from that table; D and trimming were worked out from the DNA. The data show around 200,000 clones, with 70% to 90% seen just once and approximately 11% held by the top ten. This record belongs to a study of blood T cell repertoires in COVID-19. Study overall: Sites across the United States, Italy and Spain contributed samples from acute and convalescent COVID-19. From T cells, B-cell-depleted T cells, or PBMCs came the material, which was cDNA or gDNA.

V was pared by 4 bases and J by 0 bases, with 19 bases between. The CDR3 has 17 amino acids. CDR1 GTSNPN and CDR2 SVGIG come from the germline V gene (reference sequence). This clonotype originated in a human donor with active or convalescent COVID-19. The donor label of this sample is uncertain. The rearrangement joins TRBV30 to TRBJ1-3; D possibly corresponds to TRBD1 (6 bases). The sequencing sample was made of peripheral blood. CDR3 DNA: TGTGCCTGGACTGGGCTGAGGACAGCTCTCTCTGGAAACACCATATATTTT. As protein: CAWTGLRTALSGNTIYF.